The rows below give T cell receptor beta chains drawn from one sample of a study of TIL therapy for anti-PD-1-resistant metastatic lung cancer. The table came from immunoSEQ multiplex PCR; TCRdb's copy has only in-frame clones and leaves some out. The sample includes about 100,000 clones, 55% to 75% of them seen just once. Sequenced material: tumor tissue, taken at baseline. The source is a person aged 25-80 years with non-small cell lung cancer. CDR3s include the opening cysteine and the closing phenylalanine or tryptophan. Each record gives: J gene, V gene, D gene, clone size, CDR3 DNA, CDR3 protein. D genes are given only for firm matches. Not every row has a clone size; where given, it reads once, few, many or a size class.

j_call: TRBJ2-5
v_call: TRBV19
d_call: TRBD2
clone_size: .
cdr3_nt: TGTGCCAGTAGTCCCCATCCTGGGGTAGCGGGAGAAGAGACCCAGTACTTC
cdr3_aa: CASSPHPGVAGEETQYF

j_call: TRBJ1-5
v_call: TRBV28
d_call: .
clone_size: once
cdr3_nt: TGTGCCAGCAGTTTAGACGTGGGGGGGGAAGGCAATCAGCCCCAGCATTTT
cdr3_aa: CASSLDVGGEGNQPQHF

j_call: TRBJ1-2
v_call: TRBV30
d_call: .
clone_size: .
cdr3_nt: TGTGCCTGGAGTGTACACCTATCTAACTATGGCTACACCTTC
cdr3_aa: CAWSVHLSNYGYTF

j_call: TRBJ1-2
v_call: TRBV19
d_call: TRBD1
clone_size: few
cdr3_nt: TGTGCCAGTAGTTTCGCCCGAGGACAGGGAGGTGGCTACACCTTC
cdr3_aa: CASSFARGQGGGYTF

j_call: TRBJ2-1
v_call: TRBV4-3
d_call: TRBD2
clone_size: .
cdr3_nt: TGCGCCAGCAGCCCCGCGACTAGCGGTCGAGGGGAGCAGTTCTTC
cdr3_aa: CASSPATSGRGEQFF

j_call: TRBJ1-1
v_call: TRBV4-3
d_call: .
clone_size: .
cdr3_nt: TGCGCCAGCAGCGTGACAGTGCGGAACACTGAAGCTTTCTTT
cdr3_aa: CASSVTVRNTEAFF

j_call: TRBJ2-5
v_call: TRBV9
d_call: .
clone_size: .
cdr3_nt: TGTGCCAGCAGCTCAGCTGAGGGGCACCAAGAGACCCAGTACTTC
cdr3_aa: CASSSAEGHQETQYF

j_call: TRBJ2-3
v_call: TRBV5-4
d_call: TRBD2
clone_size: .
cdr3_nt: TGTGCCAGCAGCTTGCGACTAGCGGGGGCAGATACGCAGTATTTT
cdr3_aa: CASSLRLAGADTQYF

j_call: TRBJ2-2
v_call: TRBV28
d_call: .
clone_size: .
cdr3_nt: TGTGCCAGCAGTTTCCCCATCACCGGGGAGCTGTTTTTT
cdr3_aa: CASSFPITGELFF

j_call: TRBJ2-7
v_call: TRBV6-2/TRBV6-3
d_call: .
clone_size: .
cdr3_nt: TGTGCCAGCAGTTACTCATACAGGGCAGAGGGGCCCTACGAGCAGTACTTC
cdr3_aa: CASSYSYRAEGPYEQYF

j_call: TRBJ1-4
v_call: TRBV30
d_call: .
clone_size: .
cdr3_nt: TGTGCCTGGAGTGCTCTGAGTACTTTGGGCGAAAAACTGTTTTTT
cdr3_aa: CAWSALSTLGEKLFF

j_call: TRBJ2-7
v_call: TRBV7-8
d_call: TRBD2
clone_size: .
cdr3_nt: TGTGCCAGCAGCTTAGGTGCGGGGGAGGACGAGCAGTACTTC
cdr3_aa: CASSLGAGEDEQYF

j_call: TRBJ1-4
v_call: TRBV5-6
d_call: .
clone_size: .
cdr3_nt: TGTGCCAGCAGCTTTGGGGGCCGATCTAATGAAAAACTGTTTTTT
cdr3_aa: CASSFGGRSNEKLFF

j_call: TRBJ1-5
v_call: TRBV7-2
d_call: .
clone_size: few
cdr3_nt: TGTGCCAGCAGCGCCCGGGCTAGCAATCAGCCCCAGCATTTT
cdr3_aa: CASSARASNQPQHF

j_call: TRBJ2-1
v_call: TRBV21-1
d_call: .
clone_size: .
cdr3_nt: TGTGCCAGCAGCAAAGACGTTAACAATGAGCAGTTCTTC
cdr3_aa: CASSKDVNNEQFF

j_call: TRBJ2-3
v_call: TRBV7-6
d_call: TRBD2
clone_size: .
cdr3_nt: TGTGCCAGCAGCTTAGGCGGGGGGGCTGATACGCAGTATTTT
cdr3_aa: CASSLGGGADTQYF

j_call: TRBJ2-7
v_call: TRBV3-1/TRBV3-2
d_call: TRBD2
clone_size: once
cdr3_nt: TGTGCCAGCAGCCAAGAGCGACTAGCGGAATACTACGAGCAGTACTTC
cdr3_aa: CASSQERLAEYYEQYF

j_call: TRBJ2-2
v_call: TRBV19
d_call: .
clone_size: few
cdr3_nt: TGTGCCAGTAGTATAAGTTCTAGAATCTCCGGGGAGCTGTTTTTT
cdr3_aa: CASSISSRISGELFF

j_call: TRBJ2-7
v_call: TRBV5-4
d_call: .
clone_size: .
cdr3_nt: TGTGCCAGCAGCCGGGACAACTCCTACGAGCAGTACTTC
cdr3_aa: CASSRDNSYEQYF

j_call: TRBJ1-1
v_call: TRBV18
d_call: TRBD1
clone_size: .
cdr3_nt: TGTGCCAGCTCACTCTCGGACAGGGACACTGAAGCTTTCTTT
cdr3_aa: CASSLSDRDTEAFF

j_call: TRBJ2-7
v_call: TRBV11-3
d_call: .
clone_size: few
cdr3_nt: TGTGCCAGCAGCTTAGCCAAGCGTACAGAGACCTACGAGCAGTACTTC
cdr3_aa: CASSLAKRTETYEQYF

j_call: TRBJ1-5
v_call: TRBV10-3
d_call: TRBD1
clone_size: .
cdr3_nt: TGTGCCATCAGTGATCTAGGGACAGGGGGCCAGCCCCAGCATTTT
cdr3_aa: CAISDLGTGGQPQHF

j_call: TRBJ1-5
v_call: TRBV12-3/TRBV12-4
d_call: .
clone_size: .
cdr3_nt: TGTGCCAGCAGTTTAACAGGGAATCAGCCCCAGCATTTT
cdr3_aa: CASSLTGNQPQHF

j_call: TRBJ1-6
v_call: TRBV27
d_call: .
clone_size: .
cdr3_nt: TGTGCCAGCAGTTTATCGGGCAGGGCCTATAATTCACCCCTCCACTTT
cdr3_aa: CASSLSGRAYNSPLHF

j_call: TRBJ2-3
v_call: TRBV30
d_call: .
clone_size: .
cdr3_nt: TGTGCCTGGAGCGCCAGGGACAGCGGGTTCGGACGAGATACGCAGTATTTT
cdr3_aa: CAWSARDSGFGRDTQYF

j_call: TRBJ1-1
v_call: TRBV5-4
d_call: TRBD1
clone_size: .
cdr3_nt: TGTGCCAGCAGCCACAGGGGGAGAATGAACACTGAAGCTTTCTTT
cdr3_aa: CASSHRGRMNTEAFF

j_call: TRBJ2-1
v_call: TRBV5-1
d_call: .
clone_size: .
cdr3_nt: TGCGCCAGCAGCTTGGGGGTGAGCAATGAGCAGTTCTTC
cdr3_aa: CASSLGVSNEQFF

j_call: TRBJ1-2
v_call: TRBV4-2
d_call: .
clone_size: few
cdr3_nt: TGTGCCAGCAGCCAAGAGGGGGGGGCCAGAGCTAACTATGGCTACACCTTC
cdr3_aa: CASSQEGGARANYGYTF

j_call: TRBJ1-1
v_call: TRBV18
d_call: .
clone_size: .
cdr3_nt: TGTGCCAGCTCCCAACTGGCCAGCGGAGACACTGAAGCTTTCTTT
cdr3_aa: CASSQLASGDTEAFF

j_call: TRBJ1-5
v_call: TRBV4-1
d_call: .
clone_size: .
cdr3_nt: TGCGCCAGCAGCCAAGATAGTAGGGGGGGAAATCAGCCCCAGCATTTT
cdr3_aa: CASSQDSRGGNQPQHF

j_call: TRBJ1-2
v_call: TRBV19
d_call: .
clone_size: once
cdr3_nt: TGTGCCAGTAGTATAATCAGGGACGCCTATGGCTACACCTTC
cdr3_aa: CASSIIRDAYGYTF

j_call: TRBJ2-5
v_call: TRBV7-3
d_call: .
clone_size: .
cdr3_nt: TGTGCCAGCAGCCCCAAAGGGTCTCGCCAAGAGACCCAGTACTTC
cdr3_aa: CASSPKGSRQETQYF

j_call: TRBJ1-6
v_call: TRBV27
d_call: TRBD1
clone_size: .
cdr3_nt: TGTGCCAGCAGTTTACTCTGGACAGGGGAAAGGAATTCACCCCTCCACTTT
cdr3_aa: CASSLLWTGERNSPLHF

j_call: TRBJ2-2
v_call: TRBV7-3
d_call: TRBD1
clone_size: .
cdr3_nt: TGTGCCAGCAGCTCGACAGGGCCCACCGGGGAGCTGTTTTTT
cdr3_aa: CASSSTGPTGELFF

j_call: TRBJ1-1
v_call: TRBV27
d_call: .
clone_size: .
cdr3_nt: TGTGCCAGCAGTTTACGGGGAAGCGAAGCTTTCTTT
cdr3_aa: CASSLRGSEAFF

j_call: TRBJ1-2
v_call: TRBV5-1
d_call: .
clone_size: .
cdr3_nt: TGCGCCAGCAGTCAAGAGGCCTATGGCTACACCTTC
cdr3_aa: CASSQEAYGYTF

j_call: TRBJ1-1
v_call: TRBV27
d_call: .
clone_size: .
cdr3_nt: TGTGCCAGCCCACTCCCCCCACAAGCCATGAACACTGAAGCTTTCTTT
cdr3_aa: CASPLPPQAMNTEAFF

j_call: TRBJ2-7
v_call: TRBV28
d_call: TRBD1
clone_size: .
cdr3_nt: TGTGCCAGCGAGGACAGGGCCTACGAGCAGTACTTC
cdr3_aa: CASEDRAYEQYF

j_call: TRBJ1-6
v_call: TRBV9
d_call: TRBD1
clone_size: .
cdr3_nt: TGTGCCAGCAGCGTAGAAGGGACAGGAATATCACCCCTCCACTTT
cdr3_aa: CASSVEGTGISPLHF

j_call: TRBJ1-1
v_call: TRBV28
d_call: .
clone_size: few
cdr3_nt: TGTGCCAGCAGCCCCGCCAGTCTGAACACTGAAGCTTTCTTT
cdr3_aa: CASSPASLNTEAFF

j_call: TRBJ2-7
v_call: TRBV11-2
d_call: .
clone_size: .
cdr3_nt: TGTGCCAGCAGCTCCTTAGACACCCACGAGCAGTACTTC
cdr3_aa: CASSSLDTHEQYF